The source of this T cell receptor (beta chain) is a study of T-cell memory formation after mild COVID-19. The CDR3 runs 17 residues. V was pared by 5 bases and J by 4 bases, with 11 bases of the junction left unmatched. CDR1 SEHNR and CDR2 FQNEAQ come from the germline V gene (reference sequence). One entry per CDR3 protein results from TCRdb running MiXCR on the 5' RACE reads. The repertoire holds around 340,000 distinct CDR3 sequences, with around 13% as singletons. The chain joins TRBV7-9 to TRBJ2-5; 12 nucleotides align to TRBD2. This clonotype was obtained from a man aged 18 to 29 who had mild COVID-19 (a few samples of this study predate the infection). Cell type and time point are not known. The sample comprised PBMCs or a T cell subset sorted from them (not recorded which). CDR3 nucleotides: TGTGCCAGCAGCGCCGTCCCTAGCGGGGGGGCCTCAGAGACCCAGTACTTC. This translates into CASSAVPSGGASETQYF.